Below, one T cell receptor beta chain is given with its context. Sequencing was performed with immunoSEQ multiplex PCR; in TCRdb, only in-frame clones are kept and a portion is missing. The table lists around 330,000 clones, about 91% of them singletons, with just under 9% in the top ten. The CDR3 covers 20 residues. V was clipped by 0 bases and J by 0 bases; unmatched bases: 11. The germline V gene has CDR1 SGHRS and CDR2 YFSETQ. The record originates from a study of blood T cell repertoires in COVID-19. The receptor was derived from a woman aged 18-30 years who had recovered from COVID-19. This rearrangement joins TRBV5-1 to TRBJ2-1; 11 positions match TRBD2. Sequenced sample: PBMCs or T cells enriched from blood (not recorded which). CDR3 amino acids: CASSLAAASGGSSSYNEQFF. CDR3 DNA: TGCGCCAGCAGCTTGGCCGCGGCTAGCGGGGGGTCGAGCTCCTACAATGAGCAGTTCTTC.